One sample yielded the 3 T cell receptor beta chains listed below, sequenced in a study of blood T cell repertoires in COVID-19. Produced via immunoSEQ multiplex PCR; TCRdb's table is partial and in-frame only. Among roughly 250,000 clones listed, 65% to 90% were seen once. Sample: peripheral blood. The receptors were sampled from a woman between 65 and 79 years old with acute or convalescent COVID-19.

A word on this clone: The identical CDR3 is also encoded by other nucleotide sequences in the sample. The V gene is TRBV5-1, the J gene TRBJ2-3, with 8 bases identical to TRBD2. This CDR3 spans 15 amino acids. Germline values: CDR1 SGHRS, CDR2 YFSETQ. With 0 bases clipped from V and 6 bases from J, the junction kept 6 bases outside the gene matches. For the CDR3, the DNA is TGCGCCAGCAGCTTGGTGGCGGGGGGCCCGGATACGCAGTATTTT. Amino acid sequence: CASSLVAGGPDTQYF. Full variable domain (rest looked up from reference TRBV5-1 and TRBJ2-3): KAGVTQTPRYLIKTRGQQVTLSCSPISGHRSVSWYQQTPGQGLQFLFEYFSETQRNKGNFPGRFSGRQFSNSRSEMNVSTLELGDSALYLCASSLVAGGPDTQYFGPGTRLTVL.

The rearrangement uses TRBV19 and TRBJ1-4, with D possibly being TRBD1 (6 bases). Germline V gives CDR1 LNHDA, CDR2 SQIVND (reference sequence). V lost 3 bases, J lost 4 bases, and 12 bases lay in between. CDR3 length equals 15 residues. The CDR3 DNA is TGTGCCAGTAGTATTTGGGCCAGGGGTAATGAAAAACTGTTTTTT. Amino acid sequence: CASSIWARGNEKLFF.

This chain links TRBV7-8 with TRBJ2-1; 7 bases agree with TRBD2. Germline V gene lookup returns CDR1 SGHVS and CDR2 FQNEAQ. Trimming took 4 bases from V and 5 from J; bases not matched to a gene: 8. CDR3 size: 15 residues. The CDR3 DNA is TGTGCCAGCAGCTCTGAGCGGGGCCTTAACAATGAGCAGTTCTTC. This encodes CASSSERGLNNEQFF.